A selection of T cell receptor beta chains follows, all from one sample in a study of cytomegalovirus exposure and HLA in healthy donors. The table came from immunoSEQ multiplex PCR; TCRdb's copy has only in-frame clones and leaves some out. In the table there are 180,000 or so clones, approximately 86% of which are singletons. The sequenced material came from PBMCs. These receptors were collected from a man between 18 and 29 years old in good health and CMV-seropositive. The CDR3 runs from the conserved cysteine through the conserved F or W. A D gene is named only where the DNA matches it firmly. Size is omitted from some rows. Given values are once, few, many or a class for expanded clones.

CDR3aa	CDR3nt	v_gene	abundance	d_gene	j_gene
CASSHPRQANGYTF	TGTGCCAGCAGCCATCCCCGACAGGCCAATGGCTACACCTTC	TRBV4-2	.	.	TRBJ1-2
CITVHRVPWTAPTTYEQYF	TGTATCACAGTACACAGGGTTCCCTGGACAGCGCCGACAACCTACGAGCAGTACTTC	TRBV19	.	.	TRBJ2-7
CASSLVPSDTDTQYF	TGTGCCAGCAGCTTAGTACCTAGCGACACAGATACGCAGTATTTT	TRBV7-6	once	.	TRBJ2-3
CANKTITGQGNEQYF	TGTGCCAACAAAACGATAACGGGACAGGGAAACGAGCAGTACTTC	TRBV6-5	once	TRBD1	TRBJ2-7
CASSLIAVANTGELFF	TGTGCCAGCAGCTTAATAGCGGTCGCGAACACCGGGGAGCTGTTTTTT	TRBV7-3	.	.	TRBJ2-2
CASSQASRGSNTGELFF	TGCGCCAGCAGCCAAGCCTCGCGGGGTTCGAACACCGGGGAGCTGTTTTTT	TRBV4-3	.	.	TRBJ2-2
CASSPGQAFYGYTF	TGTGCCAGCAGCCCGGGACAGGCGTTTTATGGCTACACCTTC	TRBV5-6	.	TRBD1	TRBJ1-2
CASSQDWWEAAKNIQYF	TGTGCCAGCAGCCAAGATTGGTGGGAGGCAGCCAAAAACATTCAGTACTTC	TRBV4-2	.	.	TRBJ2-4
CASSPPEGAGGSGSYEQYF	TGTGCCAGCAGTCCGCCGGAGGGAGCGGGAGGGTCTGGGTCCTACGAGCAGTACTTC	TRBV28	.	TRBD2	TRBJ2-7
CASSLGQYYEQYF	TGTGCCAGCAGCCTCGGACAGTACTACGAGCAGTACTTC	TRBV7-2	.	.	TRBJ2-7
CASSPTGSGNTIYF	TGTGCCAGTAGTCCTACAGGGTCTGGAAACACCATATATTTT	TRBV19	.	.	TRBJ1-3
CAIRTGSEQYF	TGTGCCATTCGGACAGGGAGCGAGCAGTACTTC	TRBV10-3	.	TRBD1	TRBJ2-7
CASHRGNYGYTF	TGTGCCTCCCACAGGGGGAACTATGGCTACACCTTC	TRBV9	.	TRBD1	TRBJ1-2
CASSLGQSSYEQYF	TGTGCCAGCAGCCTGGGACAGTCCTCCTACGAGCAGTACTTC	TRBV27	.	TRBD1	TRBJ2-7
CASSPGYRVAYTF	TGTGCCAGCAGCCCGGGATACAGGGTCGCCTACACCTTC	TRBV7-9	.	.	TRBJ1-2